This TCR beta chain stems from a study of T cell repertoires in cytomegalovirus infection. Study-wide background: Alongside well-studied HLA-B-restricted CMV epitopes, recently identified HLA-C-restricted CMV epitopes were also used. A matching HLA type, together with CMV infection, was signaled by public TCR beta signatures. The study, taken as a whole, reports: CMV-specific TCR beta clonotypes restricted by HLA-C dominated the ex vivo response.

V dropped 2 bases and J dropped 0 bases, with 8 bases sitting between them. The CDR3 covers 15 residues. Per germline, CDR1 SEHNR and CDR2 FQNEAQ (reference sequence). Of note for this clonotype: Its antigen is undetermined.

TCRdb re-derived calls from the reads in MiXCR, one entry per CDR3 protein. The data show 370,000 or so distinct CDR3 sequences, nearly 35% seen once. The sample here was cultured PBMCs, taken from culture after CMV antigen stimulation. The V gene is TRBV7-9, the J gene TRBJ1-3, with no clear D. The source of this sequence is a human donor in good health (CMV status not recorded). Some clones in this sample may be carry-over from other donors' samples. The CDR3 nucleotides are TGTGCCAGCAGCTTAACGGAAGTCTCTGGAAACACCATATATTTT. It is translated as CASSLTEVSGNTIYF.